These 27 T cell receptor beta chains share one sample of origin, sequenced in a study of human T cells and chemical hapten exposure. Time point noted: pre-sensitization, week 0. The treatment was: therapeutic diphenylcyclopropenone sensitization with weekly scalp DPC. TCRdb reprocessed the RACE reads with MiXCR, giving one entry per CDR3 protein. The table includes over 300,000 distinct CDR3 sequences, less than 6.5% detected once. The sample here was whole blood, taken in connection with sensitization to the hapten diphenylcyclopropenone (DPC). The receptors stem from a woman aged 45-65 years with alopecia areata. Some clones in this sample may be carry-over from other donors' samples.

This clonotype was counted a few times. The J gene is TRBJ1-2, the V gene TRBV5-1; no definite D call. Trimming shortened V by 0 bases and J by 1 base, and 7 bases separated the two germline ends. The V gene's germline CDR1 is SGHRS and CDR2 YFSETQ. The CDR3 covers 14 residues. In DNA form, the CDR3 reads TGCGCCAGCAGCTTGGCCGCGTTTAACTATGGCTACACCTTC. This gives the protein CASSLAAFNYGYTF.

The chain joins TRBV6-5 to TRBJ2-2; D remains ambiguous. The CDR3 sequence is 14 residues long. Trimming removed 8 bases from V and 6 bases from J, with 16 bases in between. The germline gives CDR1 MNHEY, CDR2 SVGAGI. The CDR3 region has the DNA TGTGCCAGCCGGTTAGGGTCTGAGTCCGGGGAGCTGTTTTTT. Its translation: CASRLGSESGELFF.

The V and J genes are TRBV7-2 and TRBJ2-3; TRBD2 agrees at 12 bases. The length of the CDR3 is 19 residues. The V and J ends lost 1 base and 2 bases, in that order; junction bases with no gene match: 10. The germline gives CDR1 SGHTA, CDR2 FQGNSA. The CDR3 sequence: CASSLEVLAGGPSTDTQYF. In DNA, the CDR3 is TGTGCCAGCAGCTTAGAGGTCCTAGCGGGGGGGCCATCCACAGATACGCAGTATTTT.

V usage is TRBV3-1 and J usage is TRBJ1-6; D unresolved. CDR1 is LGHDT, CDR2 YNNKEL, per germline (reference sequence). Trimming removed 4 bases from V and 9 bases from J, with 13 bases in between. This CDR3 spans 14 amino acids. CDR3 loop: CASSPGNEVSPLHF. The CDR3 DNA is TGTGCCAGCAGCCCCGGTAATGAGGTTTCACCCCTCCACTTT.

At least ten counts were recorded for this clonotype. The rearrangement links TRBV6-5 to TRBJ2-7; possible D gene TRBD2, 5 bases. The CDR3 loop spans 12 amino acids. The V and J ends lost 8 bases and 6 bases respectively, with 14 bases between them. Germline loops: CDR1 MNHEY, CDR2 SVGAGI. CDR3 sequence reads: CASGPRVLEQYF. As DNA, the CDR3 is TGTGCCAGCGGCCCGCGGGTACTCGAGCAGTACTTC.

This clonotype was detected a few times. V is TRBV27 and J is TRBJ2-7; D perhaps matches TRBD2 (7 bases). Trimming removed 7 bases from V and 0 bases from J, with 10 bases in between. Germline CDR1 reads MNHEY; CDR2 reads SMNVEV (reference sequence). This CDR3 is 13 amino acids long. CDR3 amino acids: CASKGGSSYEQYF. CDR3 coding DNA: TGTGCCAGCAAGGGGGGGAGCTCCTACGAGCAGTACTTC.

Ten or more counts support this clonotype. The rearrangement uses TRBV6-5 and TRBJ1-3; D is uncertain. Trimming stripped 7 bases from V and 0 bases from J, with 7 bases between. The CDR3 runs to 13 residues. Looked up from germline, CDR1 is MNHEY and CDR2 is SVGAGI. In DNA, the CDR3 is TGTGCCAGCACCCAAGGCTCTGGAAACACCATATATTTT. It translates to CASTQGSGNTIYF.

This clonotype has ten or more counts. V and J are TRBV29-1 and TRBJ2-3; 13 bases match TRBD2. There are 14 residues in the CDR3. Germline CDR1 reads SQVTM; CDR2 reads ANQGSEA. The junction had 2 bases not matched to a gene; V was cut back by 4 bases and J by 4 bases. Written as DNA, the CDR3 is TGCAGCGTTGGACTAGCGGGAGGCGCAGATACGCAGTATTTT. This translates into CSVGLAGGADTQYF.

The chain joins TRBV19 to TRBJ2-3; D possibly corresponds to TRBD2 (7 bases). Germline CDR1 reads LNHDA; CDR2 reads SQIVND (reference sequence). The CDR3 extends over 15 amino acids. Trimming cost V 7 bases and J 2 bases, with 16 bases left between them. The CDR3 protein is CASTTGRVFTDTQYF. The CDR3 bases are TGTGCCAGTACCACAGGGAGGGTCTTCACAGATACGCAGTATTTT. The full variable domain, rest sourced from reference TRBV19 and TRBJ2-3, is DGGITQSPKYLFRKEGQNVTLSCEQNLNHDAMYWYRQDPGQGLRLIYYSQIVNDFQKGDIAEGYSVSREKKESFPLTVTSAQKNPTAFYLCASTTGRVFTDTQYFGPGTRLTVL.

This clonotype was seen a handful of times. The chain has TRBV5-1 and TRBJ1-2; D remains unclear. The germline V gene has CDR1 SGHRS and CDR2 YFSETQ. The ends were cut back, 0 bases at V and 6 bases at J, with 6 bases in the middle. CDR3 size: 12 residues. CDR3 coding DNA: TGCGCCAGCAGCTTGGAAGCGGATGGCTACACCTTC. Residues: CASSLEADGYTF.

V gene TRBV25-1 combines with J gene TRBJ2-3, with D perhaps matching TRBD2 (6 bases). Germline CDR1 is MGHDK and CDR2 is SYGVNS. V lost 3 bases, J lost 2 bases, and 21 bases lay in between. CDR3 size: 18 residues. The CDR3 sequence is CASSDPGVWREDTDTQYF. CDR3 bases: TGTGCCAGCAGTGATCCGGGTGTTTGGCGGGAAGACACAGATACGCAGTATTTT.

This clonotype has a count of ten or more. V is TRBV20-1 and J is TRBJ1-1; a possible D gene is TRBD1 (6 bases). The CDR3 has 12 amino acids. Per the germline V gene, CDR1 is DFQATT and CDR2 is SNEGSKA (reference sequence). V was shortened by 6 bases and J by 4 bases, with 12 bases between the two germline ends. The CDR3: CSAPTGTTEAFF. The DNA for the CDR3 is TGCAGTGCGCCGACAGGAACCACTGAAGCTTTCTTT.

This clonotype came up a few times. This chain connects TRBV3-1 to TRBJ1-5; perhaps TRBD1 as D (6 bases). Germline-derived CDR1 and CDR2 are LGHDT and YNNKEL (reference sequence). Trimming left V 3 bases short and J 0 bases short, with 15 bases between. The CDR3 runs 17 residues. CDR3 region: CASSQGRGQISNQPQHF. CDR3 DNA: TGTGCCAGCAGCCAGGGCCGCGGACAGATTAGCAATCAGCCCCAGCATTTT.

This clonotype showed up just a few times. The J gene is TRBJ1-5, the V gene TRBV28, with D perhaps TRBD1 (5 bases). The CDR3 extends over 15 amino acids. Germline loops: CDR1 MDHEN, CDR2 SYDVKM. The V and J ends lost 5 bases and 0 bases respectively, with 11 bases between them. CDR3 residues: CASSTGQYSNQPQHF. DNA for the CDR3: TGTGCCAGCAGTACCGGACAATATAGCAATCAGCCCCAGCATTTT. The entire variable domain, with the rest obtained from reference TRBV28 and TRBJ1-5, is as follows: DVKVTQSSRYLVKRTGEKVFLECVQDMDHENMFWYRQDPGLGLRLIYFSYDVKMKEKGDIPEGYSVSREKKERFSLILESASTNQTSMYLCASSTGQYSNQPQHFGDGTRLSIL.

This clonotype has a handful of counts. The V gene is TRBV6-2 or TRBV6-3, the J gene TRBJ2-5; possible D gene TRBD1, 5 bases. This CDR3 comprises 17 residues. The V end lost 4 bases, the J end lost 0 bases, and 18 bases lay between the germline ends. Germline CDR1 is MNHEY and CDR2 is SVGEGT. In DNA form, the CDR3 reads TGTGCCAGCAGTTCTAGAGAGTGGACACCGAACCAAGAGACCCAGTACTTC. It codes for CASSSREWTPNQETQYF.

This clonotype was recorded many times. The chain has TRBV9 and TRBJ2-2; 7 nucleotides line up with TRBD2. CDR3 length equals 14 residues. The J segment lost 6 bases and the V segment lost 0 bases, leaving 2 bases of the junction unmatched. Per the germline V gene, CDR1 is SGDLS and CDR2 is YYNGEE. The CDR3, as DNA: TGTGCCAGCAGCGTAGCGGGGGGACCCGGGGAGCTGTTTTTT. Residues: CASSVAGGPGELFF.

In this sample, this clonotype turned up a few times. CDR3 region: CSAFQGVTNEKLFF. The CDR3 region has the DNA TGCAGTGCTTTCCAGGGGGTCACTAATGAAAAACTGTTTTTT. The chain is built from TRBV20-1 and TRBJ1-4; 7 nucleotides align to TRBD1. With 5 bases clipped from V and 2 bases from J, the junction kept 5 bases outside the gene matches. CDR1 is DFQATT and CDR2 is SNEGSKA in the germline V gene (reference sequence). This CDR3 is built from 14 residues.

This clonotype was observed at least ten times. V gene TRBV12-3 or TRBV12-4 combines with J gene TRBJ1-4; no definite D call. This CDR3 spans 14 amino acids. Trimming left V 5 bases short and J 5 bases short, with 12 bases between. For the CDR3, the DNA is TGTGCCAGCAGTCCTGGCCAGATGAATGAAAAACTGTTTTTT. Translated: CASSPGQMNEKLFF.

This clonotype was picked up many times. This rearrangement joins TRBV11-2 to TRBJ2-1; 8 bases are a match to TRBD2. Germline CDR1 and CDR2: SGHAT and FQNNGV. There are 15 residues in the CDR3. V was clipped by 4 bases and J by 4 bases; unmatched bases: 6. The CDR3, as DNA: TGTGCCAGCAGCTCGTTTAGCGGGGAATACAATGAGCAGTTCTTC. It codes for CASSSFSGEYNEQFF.

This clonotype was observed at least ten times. The CDR3 sequence: CASSVEGAPGDTQYF. The CDR3 coding sequence is TGTGCCAGCAGCGTAGAAGGCGCCCCAGGTGATACGCAGTATTTT. V usage is TRBV9 and J usage is TRBJ2-3; D gene ambiguous. The germline V gene has CDR1 SGDLS and CDR2 YYNGEE. The CDR3 spans 15 residues. V was trimmed by 0 bases and J by 6 bases, leaving 14 bases between them.

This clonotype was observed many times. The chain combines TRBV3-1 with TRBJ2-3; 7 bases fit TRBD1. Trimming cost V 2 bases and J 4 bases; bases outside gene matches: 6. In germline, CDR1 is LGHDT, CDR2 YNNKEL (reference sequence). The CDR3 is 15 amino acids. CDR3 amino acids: CASSQKGGMADTQYF. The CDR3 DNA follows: TGTGCCAGCAGCCAAAAAGGGGGCATGGCAGATACGCAGTATTTT.

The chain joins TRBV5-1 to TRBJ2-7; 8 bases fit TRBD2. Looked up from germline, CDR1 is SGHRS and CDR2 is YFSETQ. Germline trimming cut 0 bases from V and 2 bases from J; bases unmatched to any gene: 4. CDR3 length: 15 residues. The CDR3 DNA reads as TGCGCCAGCAGCTTGGCGACTAGCGCAACCTACGAGCAGTACTTC. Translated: CASSLATSATYEQYF.

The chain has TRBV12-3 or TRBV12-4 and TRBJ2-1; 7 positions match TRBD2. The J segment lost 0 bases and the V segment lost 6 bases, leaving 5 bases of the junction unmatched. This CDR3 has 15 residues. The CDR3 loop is CASSSSSGSYNEQFF. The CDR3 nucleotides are TGTGCCAGCAGCTCCTCTAGCGGCTCCTACAATGAGCAGTTCTTC.

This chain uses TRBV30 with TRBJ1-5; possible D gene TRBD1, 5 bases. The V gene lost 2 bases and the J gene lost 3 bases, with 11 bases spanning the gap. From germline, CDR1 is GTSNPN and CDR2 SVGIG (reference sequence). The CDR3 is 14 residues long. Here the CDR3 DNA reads TGTGCCTGGAGTCGCGGGGGGAACAATCAGCCCCAGCATTTT. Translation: CAWSRGGNNQPQHF.

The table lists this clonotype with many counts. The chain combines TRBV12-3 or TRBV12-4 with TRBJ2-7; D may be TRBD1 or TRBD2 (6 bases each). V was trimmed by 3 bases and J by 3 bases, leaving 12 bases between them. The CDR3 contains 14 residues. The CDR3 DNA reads TGTGCCAGCAGTTTCGGGGGCACCTTCTACGAGCAGTACTTC. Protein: CASSFGGTFYEQYF.

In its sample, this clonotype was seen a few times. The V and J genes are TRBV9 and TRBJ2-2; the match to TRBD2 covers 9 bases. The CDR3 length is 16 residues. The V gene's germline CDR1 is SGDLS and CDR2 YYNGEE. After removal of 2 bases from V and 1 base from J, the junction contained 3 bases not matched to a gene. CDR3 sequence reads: CASSVATSGNTGELFF. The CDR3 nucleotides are TGTGCCAGCAGCGTCGCGACTAGCGGGAACACCGGGGAGCTGTTTTTT. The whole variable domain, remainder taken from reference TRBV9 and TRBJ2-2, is DSGVTQTPKHLITATGQRVTLRCSPRSGDLSVYWYQQSLDQGLQFLIQYYNGEERAKGNILERFSAQQFPDLHSELNLSSLELGDSALYFCASSVATSGNTGELFFGEGSRLTVL.

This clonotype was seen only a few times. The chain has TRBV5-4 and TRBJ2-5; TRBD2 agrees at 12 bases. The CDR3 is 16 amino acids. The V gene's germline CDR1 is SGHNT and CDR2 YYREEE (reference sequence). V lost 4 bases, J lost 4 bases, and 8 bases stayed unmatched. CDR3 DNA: TGTGCCAGCAGCACTTGGACTAGCGGGACCCCAGAGACCCAGTACTTC. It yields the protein CASSTWTSGTPETQYF.